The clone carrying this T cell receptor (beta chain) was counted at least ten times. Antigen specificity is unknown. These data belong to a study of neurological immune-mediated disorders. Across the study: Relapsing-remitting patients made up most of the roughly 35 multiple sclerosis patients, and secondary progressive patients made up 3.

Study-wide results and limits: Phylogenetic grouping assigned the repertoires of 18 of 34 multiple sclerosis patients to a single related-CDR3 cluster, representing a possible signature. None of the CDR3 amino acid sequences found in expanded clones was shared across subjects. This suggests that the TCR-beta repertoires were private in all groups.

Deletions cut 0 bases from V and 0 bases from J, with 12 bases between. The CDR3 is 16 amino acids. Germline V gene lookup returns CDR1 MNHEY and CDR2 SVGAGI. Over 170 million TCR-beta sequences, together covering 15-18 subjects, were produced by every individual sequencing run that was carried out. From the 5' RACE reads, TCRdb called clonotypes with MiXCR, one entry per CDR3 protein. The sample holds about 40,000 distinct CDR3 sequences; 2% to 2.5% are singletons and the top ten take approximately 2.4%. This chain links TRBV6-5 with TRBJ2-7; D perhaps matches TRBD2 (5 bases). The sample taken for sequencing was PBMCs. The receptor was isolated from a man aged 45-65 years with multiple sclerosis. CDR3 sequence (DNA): TGTGCCAGCAGTTACTCGCTGGACTCTCTCTCCTACGAGCAGTACTTC. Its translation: CASSYSLDSLSYEQYF.